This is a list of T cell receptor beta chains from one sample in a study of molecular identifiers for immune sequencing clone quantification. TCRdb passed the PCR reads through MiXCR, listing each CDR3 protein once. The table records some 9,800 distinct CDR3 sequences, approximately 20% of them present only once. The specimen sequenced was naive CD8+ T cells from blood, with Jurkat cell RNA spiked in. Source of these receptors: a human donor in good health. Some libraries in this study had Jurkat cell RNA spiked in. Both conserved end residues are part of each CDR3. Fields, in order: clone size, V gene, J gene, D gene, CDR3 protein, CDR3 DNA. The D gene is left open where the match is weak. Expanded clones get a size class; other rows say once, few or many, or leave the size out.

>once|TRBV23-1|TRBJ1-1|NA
CASSQNTTEAFF
TGCGCCAGCAGCCAAAACACCACGGAAGCTTTCTTT
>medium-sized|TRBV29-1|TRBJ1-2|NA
CSVEGDNYGYTF
TGCAGCGTTGAGGGGGACAACTATGGCTACACCTTC
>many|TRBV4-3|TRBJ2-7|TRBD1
CASSQDKGTGVYEQYF
TGCGCCAGCAGCCAAGATAAGGGGACAGGGGTCTACGAGCAGTACTTC
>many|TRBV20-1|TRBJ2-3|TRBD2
CSAGTSGRTDTQYF
TGCAGTGCCGGGACTAGCGGGAGGACAGATACGCAGTATTTT
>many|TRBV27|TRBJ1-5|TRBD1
CASSSQGSNQPQHF
TGTGCCAGCAGTTCACAGGGGTCCAATCAGCCCCAGCATTTT
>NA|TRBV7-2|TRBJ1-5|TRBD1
CASSPTATGGSQPRHF
TGTGCCAGCAGCCCCACGGCGACAGGGGGCAGCCAGCCCCGGCATTTT
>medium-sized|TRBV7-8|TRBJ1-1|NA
CASSLAGGRTEAFF
TGTGCCAGCAGCTTAGCTGGGGGCCGCACTGAAGCTTTCTTT
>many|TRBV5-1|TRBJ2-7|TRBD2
CASSLRREGLYEQYF
TGCGCCAGCAGCTTGCGGCGGGAGGGCCTCTACGAGCAGTACTTC
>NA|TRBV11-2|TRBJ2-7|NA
CASSGGNSEQYF
TGTGCCAGCAGCGGGGGCAACAGCGAGCAGTACTTC
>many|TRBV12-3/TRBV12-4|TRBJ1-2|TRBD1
CASSETTGIRYTF
TGTGCCAGCAGTGAAACGACAGGGATTCGCTACACCTTC
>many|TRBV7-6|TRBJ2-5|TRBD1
CASNRGLYETQYF
TGTGCCAGTAACAGGGGCCTTTATGAGACCCAGTACTTC
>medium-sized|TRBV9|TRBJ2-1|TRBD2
CASSPPGAGASNEQFF
TGTGCCAGCAGCCCCCCGGGAGCGGGGGCCTCCAATGAGCAGTTCTTC
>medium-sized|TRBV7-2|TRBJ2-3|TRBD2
CASSKGLAGGPDYTDTQYF
TGTGCCAGCAGCAAAGGACTAGCGGGAGGCCCTGACTACACAGATACGCAGTATTTT
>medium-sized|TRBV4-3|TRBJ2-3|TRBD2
CASSQVLSLAEYTDTQYF
TGCGCCAGCAGCCAAGTTCTCTCCCTAGCGGAGTACACAGATACGCAGTATTTT
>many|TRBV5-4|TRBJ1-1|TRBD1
CASRQTGGKTEAFF
TGTGCCAGCAGGCAGACAGGGGGTAAAACTGAAGCTTTCTTT
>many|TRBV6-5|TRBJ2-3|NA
CASRESGRSTDTQYF
TGTGCCAGCAGAGAAAGTGGGAGGAGCACAGATACGCAGTATTTT
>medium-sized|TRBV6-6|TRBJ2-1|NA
CASSSTGSLNEQFF
TGTGCCAGCAGTTCTACCGGGAGTCTCAATGAGCAGTTCTTC
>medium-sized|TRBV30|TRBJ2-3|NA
CAWSVGAFGDSTDTQYF
TGTGCCTGGAGTGTGGGGGCCTTTGGGGACAGCACAGATACGCAGTATTTT
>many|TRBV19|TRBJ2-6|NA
CASSIHTVLSGANVLTF
TGTGCCAGTAGTATTCACACAGTATTATCTGGGGCCAACGTCCTGACTTTC
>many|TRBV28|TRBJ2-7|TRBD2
CASSRGLAGAYEQYF
TGTGCCAGCAGCCGAGGACTAGCGGGAGCCTACGAGCAGTACTTC
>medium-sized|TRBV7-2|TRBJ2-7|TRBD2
CASSLYGVNVGAGNYEQYF
TGTGCCAGCAGCTTATATGGCGTCAATGTTGGAGCGGGGAACTACGAGCAGTACTTC
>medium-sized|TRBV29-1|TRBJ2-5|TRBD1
CSVFSGGLETQYF
TGCAGCGTTTTCTCAGGGGGCTTAGAGACCCAGTACTTC
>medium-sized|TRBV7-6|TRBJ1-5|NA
CASSLGAGFSNQPQHF
TGTGCCAGCAGCTTGGGGGCGGGGTTCAGCAATCAGCCCCAGCATTTT
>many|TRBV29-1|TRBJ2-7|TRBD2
CSVYSGRTSYEQYF
TGCAGCGTTTATAGCGGGAGGACGAGCTACGAGCAGTACTTC
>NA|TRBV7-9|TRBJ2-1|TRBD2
CASSYLFPAGVRNEQFF
TGTGCCAGCAGCTACTTATTTCCAGCGGGAGTCCGAAATGAGCAGTTCTTC
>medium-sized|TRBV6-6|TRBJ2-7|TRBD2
CASSVVAGAYEQYF
TGTGCCAGCAGTGTAGTAGCGGGCGCCTACGAGCAGTACTTC
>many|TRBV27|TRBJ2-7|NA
CASKYSQSYEQYF
TGTGCCAGCAAGTACAGCCAATCCTACGAGCAGTACTTC
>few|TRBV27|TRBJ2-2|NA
CASKKGGGELFF
TGTGCCAGCAAAAAGGGGGGAGGGGAGCTGTTTTTT
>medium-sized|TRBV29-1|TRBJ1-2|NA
CSVERDEPVDGYTF
TGCAGCGTTGAGCGGGACGAGCCGGTGGATGGCTACACCTTC
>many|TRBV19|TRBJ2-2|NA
CATLVTGELFF
TGTGCCACCCTGGTCACCGGGGAGCTGTTTTTT
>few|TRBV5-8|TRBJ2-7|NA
CASSPREGDEQYF
TGTGCCAGCAGCCCCCGAGAGGGGGACGAGCAGTACTTC
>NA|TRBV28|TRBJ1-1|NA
CASSTSRESTGAFF
TGTGCCAGCAGTACTTCCAGGGAATCCACTGGAGCTTTCTTT
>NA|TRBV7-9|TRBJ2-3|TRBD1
CASRRQGFGSDTQYF
TGTGCCAGCAGGAGACAGGGATTCGGGTCGGATACGCAGTATTTT
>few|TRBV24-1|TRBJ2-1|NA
CATSDAPDLAYNVEQFF
TGTGCCACCAGTGACGCCCCGGACTTAGCCTACAATGTTGAGCAGTTCTTC
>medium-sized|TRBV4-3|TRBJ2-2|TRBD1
CASSPMTGDTGELFF
TGCGCCAGCAGCCCAATGACAGGGGATACCGGGGAGCTGTTTTTT
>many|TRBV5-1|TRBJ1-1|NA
CASSEGQPYRTEAFF
TGCGCCAGCAGCGAAGGACAGCCCTACCGTACTGAAGCTTTCTTT
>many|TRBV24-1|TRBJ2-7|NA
CATSEGVDEQYF
TGTGCCACCAGTGAGGGGGTGGACGAGCAGTACTTC
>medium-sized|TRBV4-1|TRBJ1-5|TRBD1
CASSHGQGVRGNQPQHF
TGCGCCAGCAGCCACGGACAGGGAGTTCGTGGCAATCAGCCCCAGCATTTT
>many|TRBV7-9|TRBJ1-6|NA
CASSSTSAALRF
TGTGCCAGCAGTTCAACGTCGGCAGCCTTACGCTTT
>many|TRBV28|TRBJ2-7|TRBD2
CASSLWTSGTYEQYF
TGTGCCAGCAGTTTGTGGACTAGCGGGACCTACGAGCAGTACTTC
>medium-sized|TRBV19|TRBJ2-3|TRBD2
CASSTPKAGEITDTQYF
TGTGCCAGTAGTACCCCCAAAGCGGGAGAGATCACAGATACGCAGTATTTT
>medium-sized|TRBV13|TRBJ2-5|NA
CASSLEQGLETQYF
TGTGCCAGCAGCTTAGAACAGGGCCTGGAGACCCAGTACTTC
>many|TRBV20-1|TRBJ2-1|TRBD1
CSARGGDSQYNEQFF
TGCAGTGCTAGAGGAGGGGACAGTCAATACAATGAGCAGTTCTTC
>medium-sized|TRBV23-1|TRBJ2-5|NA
CASSHQSEGGEQETQYF
TGCGCCAGCAGTCACCAAAGTGAGGGGGGAGAACAAGAGACCCAGTACTTC
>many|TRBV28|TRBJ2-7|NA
CASGSGRRGYEQYF
TGTGCCAGTGGATCAGGGAGAAGGGGATACGAGCAGTACTTC
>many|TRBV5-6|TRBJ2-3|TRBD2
CASSLAGLGGTDTQYF
TGTGCCAGCAGCTTGGCCGGACTAGGCGGCACAGATACGCAGTATTTT
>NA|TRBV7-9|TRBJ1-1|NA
CASSLVLPVNTEASF
TGTGCCAGCAGCTTAGTTCTCCCGGTGAACACTGAAGCTTCCTTT
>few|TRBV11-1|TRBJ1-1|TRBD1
CASSLLGPTGEAEAFF
TGTGCCAGCAGCTTATTGGGCCCTACAGGGGAGGCTGAAGCTTTCTTT
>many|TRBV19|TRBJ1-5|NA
CASRVSAAINQPQHF
TGTGCCAGTAGGGTCTCGGCAGCTATCAATCAGCCCCAGCATTTT
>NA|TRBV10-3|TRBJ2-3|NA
CASLALGADAQYF
TGTGCCTCCTTAGCGCTTGGCGCAGATGCGCAGTATTTT
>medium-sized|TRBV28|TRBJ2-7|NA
CASSYWGDGSYEQYF
TGTGCCAGCAGTTACTGGGGGGACGGCTCCTACGAGCAGTACTTC
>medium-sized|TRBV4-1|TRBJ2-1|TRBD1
CASSQRQGFNNEQFF
TGCGCCAGCAGCCAAAGACAGGGGTTTAACAATGAGCAGTTCTTC
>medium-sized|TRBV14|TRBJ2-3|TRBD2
CASSQLAGVSDTQYF
TGTGCCAGCAGCCAACTAGCGGGAGTTTCAGATACGCAGTATTTT